This TCR beta chain was identified during a study of shared clonotypes between healthy human individuals. Study as a whole: Plates per donor: three CD4 naive, three CD4 memory, two CD8 naive, one CD8 memory.

The germline CDR1 and CDR2 sequences are SGHRS and YFSETQ. CDR3 size: 11 residues. V lost 2 bases and J 3 bases, leaving 2 bases between the germline ends. In the sorted-subset replicate PCRs, around 0.2 ug DNA, some 30,000 T cell genomes, was used. Method: immunoSEQ multiplex PCR; TCRdb's copy keeps in-frame clones and lacks some. The sample holds roughly 1,500,000 clones; 97% to 99% are singletons and the top ten take about 0.34%. This clone was counted only a few times. This specimen includes other DNA sequences encoding the same CDR3. The chain couples TRBV5-1 to TRBJ2-5; D unclear. This sequence originates from a man aged 30 to 45 in good health. Sequencing was done on a sample of naive CD4+ T cells sorted from blood. Sample subset: CD45RA+ positively selected. The CDR3 DNA is TGCGCCAGCAGCTTAGAAGAGACCCAGTACTTC. It translates to CASSLEETQYF.